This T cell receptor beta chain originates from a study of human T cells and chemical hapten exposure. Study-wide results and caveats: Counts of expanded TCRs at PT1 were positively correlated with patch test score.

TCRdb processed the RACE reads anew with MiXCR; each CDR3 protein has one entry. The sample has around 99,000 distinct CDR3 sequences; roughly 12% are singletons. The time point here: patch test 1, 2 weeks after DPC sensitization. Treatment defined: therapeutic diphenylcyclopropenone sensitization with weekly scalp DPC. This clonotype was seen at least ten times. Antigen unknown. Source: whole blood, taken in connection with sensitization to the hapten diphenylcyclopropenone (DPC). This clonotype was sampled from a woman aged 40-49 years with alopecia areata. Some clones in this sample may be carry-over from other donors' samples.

The CDR3 spells CAWSVRGSKDTQYF. In nucleotides, the CDR3 is TGTGCCTGGAGTGTCCGGGGGAGTAAAGATACGCAGTATTTT. The chain couples TRBV30 to TRBJ2-3; the D gene is possibly TRBD2 (6 bases). Germline CDR1 and CDR2: GTSNPN and SVGIG (reference sequence). The CDR3 is made up of 14 amino acids. Trimming pared 0 bases from V and 5 bases from J, leaving 12 bases between.